The 8 T cell receptor beta chains in this list originate from one sample, sequenced in a study of metastatic and nonmetastatic thyroid tumors (dated by TCRdb to about 2020). Library preparation used PCR. Sequencing relied on an Illumina HiSeq 4000. The public reads were reprocessed in TCRdb via fastp at Q25 and MiXCR, keeping in-frame beta chains. The sample table lists 20,000 or so clones, around 28% of them with a count of one. 6.1% of the sample is in the top ten clones. No treatment had been received by any patient before thyroid surgery. The sample comprised blood. The source is a female donor with papillary thyroid cancer or a benign thyroid nodule (not recorded which). Some clones in this sample may be carry-over from other donors' samples.

This clone was seen at least ten times. The CDR3 is CASSLMTGGSYEQYF. The DNA for the CDR3 is TGTGCCAGCAGCTTGATGACGGGGGGCTCCTACGAGCAGTACTTC. This chain connects TRBV5-6 to TRBJ2-7; 7 nucleotides agree with TRBD2. The CDR3 contains 15 residues. CDR1 SGHDT and CDR2 YYEEEE come from the germline V gene. After removal of 1 base from V and 0 bases from J, the junction contained 4 bases not matched to a gene.

The rearrangement uses TRBV5-8 and TRBJ1-2; unclear D gene. V was cut by 1 base and J by 0 bases, with 10 bases left in between. This CDR3 has 15 amino acids. The germline CDR1 and CDR2 sequences are SGHTS and YDEGEE. This CDR3 reads CASSLSTEANYGYTF. The CDR3 DNA follows: TGTGCCAGCAGCTTGTCCACAGAAGCTAACTATGGCTACACCTTC.

Sample share makes this clone medium-sized. The rearrangement joins TRBV27 to TRBJ2-7; 10 nucleotides line up with TRBD2. Germline CDR1 and CDR2: MNHEY and SMNVEV (reference sequence). V lost 6 bases, J lost 3 bases, and 8 bases stayed unmatched. This CDR3 region has 15 residues. CDR3 in DNA: TGTGCCAGCAGCTTACTAGCGGGAAGTGGCTACGAGCAGTACTTC. As protein: CASSLLAGSGYEQYF.

This clone has just a few counts. The chain recombines TRBV5-1 with TRBJ1-2, with D possibly being TRBD1 (5 bases). The CDR3 is 14 residues long. Germline assignment: CDR1 SGHRS and CDR2 YFSETQ. The V end lost 1 base, the J end lost 5 bases, and 12 bases lay between the germline ends. The CDR3 here is CASSLSQGGYGYTF. The CDR3 nucleotides read TGCGCCAGCAGCTTGTCCCAGGGAGGATATGGCTACACCTTC.

This chain uses TRBV6-2 or TRBV6-3 with TRBJ1-5; TRBD1 might be the D (5 bases). Germline V lookup: CDR1 MNHEY, CDR2 SVGEGT. The V gene lost 0 bases and the J gene lost 2 bases, with 20 bases spanning the gap. The CDR3 length is 19 residues. CDR3 nucleotide sequence: TGTGCCAGCAGTTACTCGATGGGGCTGACCGGGGCGCGCAATCAGCCCCAGCATTTT. This encodes CASSYSMGLTGARNQPQHF.

The chain is built from TRBV5-1 and TRBJ1-1; a weak D match, TRBD1 (6 bases). CDR1 and CDR2 from the germline V gene are SGHRS and YFSETQ. V was pared by 4 bases and J by 5 bases, with 12 bases between. The length of the CDR3 is 13 residues. In DNA form, the CDR3 reads TGCGCCAGCAGCGCTGGGAGGGGGACTGAAGCTTTCTTT. It translates to CASSAGRGTEAFF. The entire variable domain, with the rest obtained from reference TRBV5-1 and TRBJ1-1, is as follows: KAGVTQTPRYLIKTRGQQVTLSCSPISGHRSVSWYQQTPGQGLQFLFEYFSETQRNKGNFPGRFSGRQFSNSRSEMNVSTLELGDSALYLCASSAGRGTEAFFGQGTRLTVV.

Judged by abundance, this clone is medium-sized. The chain recombines TRBV6-1 with TRBJ2-3, with unresolved D. The CDR3 totals 12 residues. V shed 8 bases and J shed 5 bases, with 11 bases lying between them. CDR1 and CDR2 (germline): MNHNS, SASEGT. The CDR3 region is CASRFQIDTQYF. In DNA, the CDR3 is TGTGCCAGCCGGTTCCAGATAGATACGCAGTATTTT.

This clone turned up a few times. The chain couples TRBV6-1 to TRBJ2-5; TRBD1 is a possible D gene (6 bases). Germline-derived CDR1 and CDR2 are MNHNS and SASEGT. This CDR3 spans 16 amino acids. V lost 9 bases, J lost 2 bases, and 22 bases lay in between. The CDR3 nucleotides read TGTGCCAGTAGTATTGGTGACAGGCCCCCTCAAGAGACCCAGTACTTC. Its translation is CASSIGDRPPQETQYF.